These 29 T cell receptor beta chains came from one sample sequenced in a study of CD8 T cells in ankylosing spondylitis. TCRdb passed the 5' RACE reads through MiXCR, listing each CDR3 protein once. Of 150,000 to 200,000 distinct CDR3 sequences listed, approximately 10% are singletons. The sequencing sample was made of blood, either unsorted or a sorted T cell fraction (not recorded which). Every receptor here comes from a male donor with ankylosing spondylitis or in good health (not recorded which).

There are many counts of this clonotype. In DNA form, the CDR3 reads TGTGCCAGCAGCTTAGGAGGACAGGGTGTTACGGTCAACACTGAAGCTTTCTTT. Its translation is CASSLGGQGVTVNTEAFF. The chain employs TRBV5-5 and TRBJ1-1, with TRBD1 matching over 8 bases. The CDR3 totals 18 residues. V was clipped by 2 bases and J by 2 bases; unmatched bases: 14. Germline V lookup: CDR1 SGHKS, CDR2 YYEKEE (reference sequence).

This clonotype was counted at least ten times. The gene calls are TRBV12-3 or TRBV12-4 and TRBJ2-7; D is uncertain. With 4 bases removed from V and 6 bases from J, the gap between germline ends came to 25 bases. The CDR3 spans 17 residues. CDR3 sequence: CASSSLAVPRASGEQYF. For the CDR3, the DNA is TGTGCCAGCAGTTCCCTGGCGGTCCCCCGAGCGTCCGGCGAGCAGTACTTC.

The gene calls are TRBV12-3 or TRBV12-4 and TRBJ1-1, with no clear D. The CDR3 runs 14 residues. V lost 3 bases and J 0 bases, leaving 8 bases between the germline ends. The chain's CDR3 is CASSFFGLNTEAFF. DNA of the CDR3: TGTGCCAGCAGTTTCTTCGGGTTGAACACTGAAGCTTTCTTT.

This clonotype was counted between two and nine times. The genes are TRBV11-3 and TRBJ1-1; D call uncertain. Germline loops: CDR1 SGHNT, CDR2 YENEEA. This CDR3 is 15 amino acids long. The ends were cut back, 1 base at V and 2 bases at J, with 11 bases in the middle. The CDR3: CASSLVPSPNTEAFF. The DNA of the CDR3 is TGTGCCAGCAGCTTAGTGCCCAGTCCCAACACTGAAGCTTTCTTT.

This sequence joins TRBV20-1 and TRBJ1-5; TRBD1 might be the D (5 bases). The CDR3 loop spans 14 amino acids. Germline lookup yields CDR1 DFQATT and CDR2 SNEGSKA (reference sequence). Deletions cut 6 bases from V and 5 bases from J, with 17 bases between. The CDR3 DNA follows: TGCAGTGCCCTCACAGTGCAGGGTGATCAGCCCCAGCATTTT. It translates to CSALTVQGDQPQHF.

The V gene is TRBV6-1, the J gene TRBJ1-6; 8 nucleotides match TRBD1. There are 14 residues in the CDR3. V lost 6 bases, J lost 6 bases, and 4 bases stayed unmatched. Germline loops: CDR1 MNHNS, CDR2 SASEGT. The CDR3 protein is CASSPDRGNSPLHF. CDR3 in DNA: TGTGCCAGCAGCCCCGACAGGGGTAATTCACCCCTCCACTTT.

V and J are TRBV5-1 and TRBJ2-2; possibly TRBD2 for D (5 bases). Germline CDR1 and CDR2: SGHRS and YFSETQ. The V end was cut by 5 bases, the J end by 3 bases, with 14 bases between. This CDR3 is 15 amino acids long. CDR3 in DNA: TGCGCCAGCAGACTTGGGGAGTTTCACACCGGGGAGCTGTTTTTT. Translated, it gives CASRLGEFHTGELFF.

This clonotype showed up just a few times. This chain joins TRBV7-8 and TRBJ2-5; 12 bases are shared with TRBD1. V was clipped by 4 bases and J by 5 bases; unmatched bases: 11. CDR1 and CDR2 (germline): SGHVS, FQNEAQ. The CDR3 is made up of 17 amino acids. CDR3 sequence: CASSYRSGTGGSETQYF. The DNA of the CDR3 is TGTGCCAGCAGCTATCGTTCCGGGACAGGGGGCTCGGAGACCCAGTACTTC. Complete variable domain (other parts from reference TRBV7-8 and TRBJ2-5): GAGVSQSPRYKVAKRGQDVALRCDPISGHVSLFWYQQALGQGPEFLTYFQNEAQLDKSGLPSDRFFAERPEGSVSTLKIQRTQQEDSAVYLCASSYRSGTGGSETQYFGPGTRLLVL.

This chain connects TRBV11-1 to TRBJ1-1; D unresolved. The length of the CDR3 is 15 residues. V was clipped by 2 bases and J by 3 bases, with 13 bases between them. The germline V gene has CDR1 SGHAT and CDR2 FQDESV (reference sequence). DNA of the CDR3: TGTGCCAGCAGCTTATCGGGCAGGCGGGACACTGAAGCTTTCTTT. Translated, it gives CASSLSGRRDTEAFF.

This clonotype was detected ten times or more. The chain uses TRBV6-5 and TRBJ1-1; D possibly corresponds to TRBD1 (6 bases). V was pared by 4 bases and J by 3 bases, with 18 bases between. Germline V gene sequence: CDR1 MNHEY, CDR2 SVGAGI. The CDR3 length is 16 residues. This chain's CDR3 is CASSSGVVTTYTEAFF. The CDR3 DNA sequence: TGTGCCAGCAGTTCAGGGGTAGTCACGACTTACACTGAAGCTTTCTTT.

This clonotype was found many times. This sequence joins TRBV12-3 or TRBV12-4 and TRBJ2-7, with TRBD1 as a possible D gene (6 bases). This CDR3 has 15 residues. Trimming removed 5 bases at V and 6 bases at J, with 20 bases between. CDR3 DNA sequence: TGTGCCAGCAGTCCTTGGGCCCAGGGGCGGCGCGAGCAGTACTTC. Translation gives CASSPWAQGRREQYF.

V is TRBV15 and J is TRBJ2-5; D uncertain. The CDR3 extends over 14 amino acids. Looked up from germline, CDR1 is LNHNV and CDR2 is YYDKDF (reference sequence). V dropped 0 bases and J dropped 5 bases, with 10 bases sitting between them. CDR3 in amino acids: CATSRDPQLETQYF. The CDR3 region has the DNA TGTGCCACCAGCAGAGATCCCCAATTGGAGACCCAGTACTTC.

This clonotype was observed many times. The rearrangement links TRBV7-8 to TRBJ2-3; 10 nucleotides match TRBD2. Per germline, CDR1 SGHVS and CDR2 FQNEAQ. J was trimmed by 2 bases and V by 3 bases; bases with no gene match: 8. This CDR3 spans 17 amino acids. CDR3 protein: CASSLVAGTSDTDTQYF. The DNA for the CDR3 is TGTGCCAGCAGCTTGGTAGCGGGGACTAGCGACACAGATACGCAGTATTTT.

This clonotype was counted between two and nine times. The genes are TRBV7-6 and TRBJ2-3; 11 positions match TRBD2. Germline lookup yields CDR1 SGHVS and CDR2 FNYEAQ. The CDR3 has 16 amino acids. V was pared by 6 bases and J by 1 base, with 6 bases of the junction left unmatched. DNA of the CDR3: TGTGCCAGCAGGTTAACTAGCGGGGGACGCACAGATACGCAGTATTTT. It specifies CASRLTSGGRTDTQYF.

This clonotype showed up just a few times. The J gene is TRBJ2-2, the V gene TRBV12-3 or TRBV12-4; TRBD2 matches 8 bases. The trim removed 1 base at V and 5 bases at J, leaving 9 bases unmatched. CDR3 size: 17 residues. The CDR3 DNA is TGTGCCAGCAGTTTAGAGACTAGCGAGGCCCTTACCGGGGAGCTGTTTTTT. As protein: CASSLETSEALTGELFF.

This clonotype has more than one count but fewer than ten. This chain uses TRBV5-1 with TRBJ1-1; D unclear. The CDR3 totals 14 residues. Trimming stripped 0 bases from V and 4 bases from J, with 10 bases between. CDR1 and CDR2 from the germline V gene are SGHRS and YFSETQ. CDR3 sequence (DNA): TGCGCCAGCAGCTTGGGCCCCTCCTCCACTGAAGCTTTCTTT. It encodes CASSLGPSSTEAFF.

This clonotype showed up many times. The chain links TRBV29-1 to TRBJ2-1; D not certain. The germline V gene has CDR1 SQVTM and CDR2 ANQGSEA. The length of the CDR3 is 11 residues. With 4 bases removed from V and 8 bases from J, the gap between germline ends came to 9 bases. The CDR3 here is CSVGSVDEQFF. CDR3 DNA sequence: TGCAGCGTTGGGAGCGTCGATGAGCAGTTCTTC.

This clonotype was observed many times. The chain carries TRBV7-2 and TRBJ2-7; D unresolved. Per germline, CDR1 SGHTA and CDR2 FQGNSA. With 6 bases removed from V and 6 bases from J, the gap between germline ends came to 9 bases. The CDR3 is made up of 11 amino acids. CDR3 coding DNA: TGTGCCAGCAGTCAACTCGGCGAGCAGTACTTC. This gives the protein CASSQLGEQYF. Full variable domain (remainder filled in from reference TRBV7-2 and TRBJ2-7): GAGVSQSPSNKVTEKGKDVELRCDPISGHTALYWYRQSLGQGLEFLIYFQGNSAPDKSGLPSDRFSAERTGGSVSTLTIQRTQQEDSAVYLCASSQLGEQYFGPGTRLTVT.

This clonotype was detected ten times or more. The V call is TRBV12-3 or TRBV12-4, the J call TRBJ2-4, with a weak D call TRBD2 (5 bases). This CDR3 comprises 14 residues. The V gene lost 2 bases and the J gene lost 0 bases, with 5 bases spanning the gap. As DNA, the CDR3 is TGTGCCAGCAGTTTACGGGAAGCCAAAAACATTCAGTACTTC. This translates into CASSLREAKNIQYF.

This clonotype was seen at least ten times. CDR3 sequence: CASSSLMGAQQDGYTF. In DNA, the CDR3 is TGTGCCAGCAGTTCCCTTATGGGGGCGCAACAAGATGGCTACACCTTC. The chain carries TRBV12-3 or TRBV12-4 and TRBJ1-2, with a tentative D call TRBD1 (6 bases). The ends were cut back, 4 bases at V and 6 bases at J, with 21 bases in the middle. This CDR3 spans 16 amino acids.

This sequence joins TRBV6-1 and TRBJ2-5, with TRBD1 identical over 9 bases. V shed 6 bases and J 4 bases; nucleotides not matched to a gene: 9. Per the germline V gene, CDR1 is MNHNS and CDR2 is SASEGT. The CDR3 is made up of 15 amino acids. The CDR3 spells CASRTDRGGRETQYF. CDR3 DNA sequence: TGTGCCAGCAGAACCGACAGGGGGGGAAGAGAGACCCAGTACTTC.

In this sample, this clonotype turned up many times. The chain uses TRBV5-1 and TRBJ2-1, with 10 bases identical to TRBD2. The CDR3 is 17 amino acids. Germline CDR1 and CDR2: SGHRS and YFSETQ. With 0 bases clipped from V and 9 bases from J, the junction kept 12 bases outside the gene matches. CDR3 loop: CASSLVVAGGPRREQFF. The CDR3, as DNA: TGCGCCAGCAGCTTGGTGGTAGCGGGGGGCCCTCGACGTGAGCAGTTCTTC.

This clonotype was counted many times. The rearrangement joins TRBV12-3 or TRBV12-4 to TRBJ2-3; D possibly corresponds to TRBD1 (5 bases). V was trimmed by 3 bases and J by 0 bases, leaving 10 bases between them. This CDR3 is 15 amino acids long. This CDR3 is CASSLWGRSTDTQYF. The CDR3 DNA reads as TGTGCCAGCAGTTTGTGGGGCCGAAGCACAGATACGCAGTATTTT.

The V and J genes are TRBV5-1 and TRBJ2-1; D call uncertain. CDR1 is SGHRS and CDR2 is YFSETQ in the germline V gene. Trimming removed 1 base from V and 5 bases from J, with 13 bases in between. The CDR3 runs to 15 residues. CDR3 sequence (DNA): TGCGCCAGCAGCTTGCAAGGACGGCCAGACAATGAGCAGTTCTTC. Its protein is CASSLQGRPDNEQFF.

The V call is TRBV12-3 or TRBV12-4, the J call TRBJ2-3, with a possible D match to TRBD1 (6 bases). Trimming left V 5 bases short and J 8 bases short, with 11 bases between. The CDR3 totals 12 residues. The CDR3: CASSKPRGTQYF. DNA for the CDR3: TGTGCCAGCAGTAAACCCAGGGGTACGCAGTATTTT.

This clonotype was counted many times. The rearrangement links TRBV5-1 to TRBJ2-3; D perhaps matches TRBD2 (6 bases). The germline gives CDR1 SGHRS, CDR2 YFSETQ. Deletions cut 4 bases from V and 6 bases from J, with 15 bases between. The CDR3 spans 14 residues. The CDR3 DNA follows: TGCGCCAGCAGCGGCTGGGGTGGAGGGGATACGCAGTATTTT. Translation gives CASSGWGGGDTQYF.

CDR3 residues: CASSARDRGKEKLFF. The CDR3 bases are TGTGCCAGCAGTGCCCGGGACAGGGGGAAAGAAAAACTGTTTTTT. The chain has TRBV6-1 and TRBJ1-4, with 11 bases that match TRBD1. V gave up 4 bases and J gave up 8 bases; unmatched junction bases: 6. Looked up from germline, CDR1 is MNHNS and CDR2 is SASEGT. The CDR3 totals 15 residues.

The gene calls are TRBV12-3 or TRBV12-4 and TRBJ2-6; D uncertain. The CDR3 has 13 residues. Trimming shortened V by 2 bases and J by 11 bases, and 10 bases separated the two germline ends. The CDR3 loop reads CASSLTGQDVLTF. DNA for the CDR3: TGTGCCAGCAGTTTAACGGGCCAGGACGTCCTGACTTTC.

This clonotype has at least ten counts. The chain uses TRBV13 and TRBJ2-2, with 8 positions matching TRBD2. Per the germline V gene, CDR1 is PRHDT and CDR2 is FYEKMQ (reference sequence). V lost 3 bases and J lost 2; bases outside the gene matches: 17. There are 20 residues in the CDR3. For the CDR3, the DNA is TGTGCCAGCAGCTTCTTCCCGGGACTAGTAGGAGGGGAAAACACCGGGGAGCTGTTTTTT. It codes for CASSFFPGLVGGENTGELFF.